This T cell receptor beta chain originates from a study of blood T cell repertoires in COVID-19. As for the study in general: T cells, B-cell-depleted T cells, or PBMCs provided the cDNA or gDNA that served as material.

The protocol was immunoSEQ multiplex PCR, while the TCRdb copy is restricted to in-frame clones and leaves out a portion. The sample lists about 150,000 clones, approximately 80% seen once, with around 2.2% in the top ten. The CDR3 covers 15 residues. After removal of 1 base from V and 3 bases from J, the junction contained 5 bases not matched to a gene. Per the germline V gene, CDR1 is LGHDT and CDR2 is YNNKEL (reference sequence). The TCR sequence derives from a man between 65 and 80 years old with acute or convalescent COVID-19. The chain has TRBV3-1 (or the pseudogene TRBV3-2) and TRBJ2-7; 8 bases map to TRBD1. Source material: peripheral blood. CDR3 in DNA: TGTGCCAGCAGCCAAGGGGCAGGGGGCTACTACGAGCAGTACTTC. Translation: CASSQGAGGYYEQYF.